This T cell receptor beta chain was sequenced during a study of OX40 agonist ivuxolimab in advanced cancers. About the research overall: Past anti-PD-1, anti-PD-L1 or anti-CTLA-4 therapy was accepted, and 40% had received some. Partial responses were recorded for three patients, including one with hepatocellular carcinoma and two with cutaneous melanoma.

Using immunoSEQ multiplex PCR, the repertoire was profiled, and TCRdb retains in-frame clones only, with some absent. In the table there are 55,000 to 80,000 clones, 85% of which are singletons. Study-level findings and limits: There were, on average, more expanded clones in CD8+ T cells than in CD4+. Circulating CD4+ and CD8+ T cells showed clonal expansion by week 6 at 0.1 to 3.0 mg/kg.

Germline loops: CDR1 SGHTA, CDR2 FQGTGA. After removal of 4 bases from V and 1 base from J, the junction contained 3 bases not matched to a gene. This CDR3 contains 17 residues. As regards this clone: The antigen remains undetermined.

This chain uses TRBV7-3 with TRBJ2-2; the match to TRBD2 covers 13 bases. Sequenced here: CD4+ or CD8+ T cells sorted from blood, sampled in a trial of the OX40 agonist ivuxolimab. The clonotype comes from an adult with an advanced solid tumor such as melanoma, head and neck, liver or kidney cancer. The CDR3 DNA reads TGTGCCAGCAGCTCGGGACTAGCGGGAAGGAACACCGGGGAGCTGTTTTTT. This sequence encodes CASSSGLAGRNTGELFF.